Listed below are T cell receptor beta chains from one sample, sequenced in a study. MiXCR, run by TCRdb on the RT-PCR reads, gives a single entry per CDR3 protein. The sample yields about 680,000 distinct CDR3 sequences, approximately 14% seen once. The sample taken for sequencing was memory CD4+ T cells from blood. These receptors were collected from a female donor in good health, serving as a healthy control. The CDR3 runs from the conserved cysteine through the conserved F or W. Each record gives: D gene, CDR3 length, clone size, J gene, V gene, CDR3 protein, CDR3 DNA. A D gene is named only where the DNA matches it firmly. Size values are once, few and many counts, or a class for expanded clones, and some rows have none.

D gene: TRBD2
CDR3 length: 15
clone size: many
J gene: TRBJ2-1
V gene: TRBV20-1
CDR3 protein: CSAPQLAGGTDEQFF
CDR3 DNA: TGCAGTGCCCCCCAACTAGCGGGTGGGACCGATGAGCAGTTCTTC

D gene: TRBD2
CDR3 length: 15
clone size: few
J gene: TRBJ2-2
V gene: TRBV12-3/TRBV12-4
CDR3 protein: CASSRQAGRTGELFF
CDR3 DNA: TGTGCCAGCAGTAGGCAAGCGGGACGTACCGGGGAGCTGTTTTTT

D gene: TRBD1
CDR3 length: 15
clone size: many
J gene: TRBJ2-4
V gene: TRBV4-3
CDR3 protein: CASSQEGTGGNIQYF
CDR3 DNA: TGCGCCAGCAGCCAAGAGGGGACAGGGGGTAACATTCAGTACTTC

D gene: NA
CDR3 length: 13
clone size: NA
J gene: TRBJ2-7
V gene: TRBV3-1
CDR3 protein: CASSKTGSYEQYF
CDR3 DNA: TGTGCCAGCAGCAAAACAGGTAGCTACGAGCAGTACTTC

D gene: NA
CDR3 length: 12
clone size: many
J gene: TRBJ1-1
V gene: TRBV5-5
CDR3 protein: CASSYHDREAFF
CDR3 DNA: TGTGCCAGCAGCTACCATGACCGCGAAGCTTTCTTT

D gene: TRBD1
CDR3 length: 15
clone size: NA
J gene: TRBJ1-2
V gene: TRBV7-2
CDR3 protein: CASSRSTGGLRGYTF
CDR3 DNA: TGTGCCAGCAGCCGCTCGACAGGGGGATTGCGTGGCTACACCTTC

D gene: NA
CDR3 length: 14
clone size: NA
J gene: TRBJ2-2
V gene: TRBV28
CDR3 protein: CASSRTVITGELFF
CDR3 DNA: TGTGCCAGCAGCCGGACAGTAATAACCGGGGAGCTGTTTTTT

D gene: TRBD1
CDR3 length: 15
clone size: NA
J gene: TRBJ1-2
V gene: TRBV9
CDR3 protein: CASTYATGGGYGYTF
CDR3 DNA: TGTGCCAGCACGTACGCGACAGGGGGAGGGTATGGCTACACCTTC

D gene: TRBD1
CDR3 length: 15
clone size: few
J gene: TRBJ1-2
V gene: TRBV7-2
CDR3 protein: CASSLDFSRGLGYTF
CDR3 DNA: TGTGCCAGCAGCTTAGACTTTAGCAGGGGGCTTGGCTACACCTTC

D gene: TRBD2
CDR3 length: 14
clone size: NA
J gene: TRBJ2-1
V gene: TRBV10-3
CDR3 protein: CATEAGGGHNEQFF
CDR3 DNA: TGTGCCACCGAAGCGGGAGGGGGTCACAATGAGCAGTTCTTC

D gene: TRBD2
CDR3 length: 15
clone size: NA
J gene: TRBJ2-7
V gene: TRBV29-1
CDR3 protein: CSVTSSGGYSYEQYF
CDR3 DNA: TGCAGCGTAACATCAAGCGGGGGCTACTCCTACGAGCAGTACTTC

D gene: TRBD2
CDR3 length: 15
clone size: many
J gene: TRBJ2-5
V gene: TRBV12-3/TRBV12-4
CDR3 protein: CASRSGTSGRPAVYF
CDR3 DNA: TGTGCCAGCAGATCCGGGACTAGCGGGAGACCCGCGGTGTACTTC

D gene: TRBD1
CDR3 length: 12
clone size: NA
J gene: TRBJ2-7
V gene: TRBV20-1
CDR3 protein: CSAKGQFYEQYF
CDR3 DNA: TGCAGTGCAAAGGGACAGTTCTACGAGCAGTACTTC

D gene: TRBD1
CDR3 length: 15
clone size: few
J gene: TRBJ1-4
V gene: TRBV5-6
CDR3 protein: CASSSPSRDRLELFF
CDR3 DNA: TGTGCCAGCAGCTCCCCGTCCCGGGACAGGTTAGAACTGTTTTTT

D gene: NA
CDR3 length: 11
clone size: few
J gene: TRBJ1-1
V gene: TRBV20-1
CDR3 protein: CSARDIPEAFF
CDR3 DNA: TGCAGTGCTAGAGATATACCTGAAGCTTTCTTT

D gene: NA
CDR3 length: 14
clone size: NA
J gene: TRBJ2-1
V gene: TRBV5-4
CDR3 protein: CASSLELSNNEQFF
CDR3 DNA: TGTGCCAGCAGCTTGGAATTGAGTAACAATGAGCAGTTCTTC

D gene: NA
CDR3 length: 14
clone size: few
J gene: TRBJ1-2
V gene: TRBV5-6
CDR3 protein: CASSPGGENYGYTF
CDR3 DNA: TGTGCCAGCAGCCCTGGTGGTGAAAACTATGGCTACACCTTC

D gene: TRBD2
CDR3 length: 16
clone size: few
J gene: TRBJ2-1
V gene: TRBV5-1
CDR3 protein: CASSLGAGDYYNEQFF
CDR3 DNA: TGCGCCAGCAGCTTGGGAGCGGGGGACTACTACAATGAGCAGTTCTTC

D gene: TRBD2
CDR3 length: 19
clone size: NA
J gene: TRBJ2-3
V gene: TRBV20-1
CDR3 protein: CSALPQGGSGVIGTDTQYF
CDR3 DNA: TGCAGTGCGCTCCCCCAAGGCGGGAGTGGTGTTATCGGCACAGATACGCAGTATTTT

D gene: NA
CDR3 length: 13
clone size: few
J gene: TRBJ1-6
V gene: TRBV12-3/TRBV12-4
CDR3 protein: CASSLSGPAPLHF
CDR3 DNA: TGTGCCAGCAGTTTATCTGGCCCCGCACCCCTCCACTTT

D gene: NA
CDR3 length: 17
clone size: many
J gene: TRBJ2-1
V gene: TRBV6-6
CDR3 protein: CASSLGGGSSSYNEQFF
CDR3 DNA: TGTGCCAGCAGCTTGGGGGGCGGGAGTTCTTCCTACAATGAGCAGTTCTTC

D gene: NA
CDR3 length: 14
clone size: many
J gene: TRBJ2-2
V gene: TRBV20-1
CDR3 protein: CSAPRDPRTGELFF
CDR3 DNA: TGCAGTGCTCCCCGGGACCCGCGCACCGGGGAGCTGTTTTTT

D gene: NA
CDR3 length: 13
clone size: many
J gene: TRBJ1-2
V gene: TRBV20-1
CDR3 protein: CSARWGENYGYTF
CDR3 DNA: TGCAGTGCTAGGTGGGGGGAGAACTATGGCTACACCTTC

D gene: NA
CDR3 length: 12
clone size: few
J gene: TRBJ1-5
V gene: TRBV20-1
CDR3 protein: CSATGDNQPQHF
CDR3 DNA: TGCAGTGCTACCGGGGACAATCAGCCCCAGCATTTT

D gene: NA
CDR3 length: 11
clone size: many
J gene: TRBJ2-7
V gene: TRBV20-1
CDR3 protein: CKVSDGDEQYF
CDR3 DNA: TGCAAAGTTAGCGATGGAGACGAGCAGTACTTC

D gene: NA
CDR3 length: 15
clone size: few
J gene: TRBJ1-1
V gene: TRBV5-1
CDR3 protein: CASSLEGNRVIEAFF
CDR3 DNA: TGCGCCAGCAGCTTGGAAGGGAACAGGGTCATTGAAGCTTTCTTT

D gene: NA
CDR3 length: 14
clone size: NA
J gene: TRBJ2-7
V gene: TRBV6-2/TRBV6-3
CDR3 protein: CASSYSPVGYEQYF
CDR3 DNA: TGTGCCAGCAGTTATTCTCCTGTGGGCTACGAGCAGTACTTC

D gene: TRBD1
CDR3 length: 12
clone size: NA
J gene: TRBJ1-1
V gene: TRBV18
CDR3 protein: CASSGQGTEAFF
CDR3 DNA: TGTGCCAGCTCAGGACAGGGCACTGAAGCTTTCTTT

D gene: NA
CDR3 length: 16
clone size: few
J gene: TRBJ2-3
V gene: TRBV11-2
CDR3 protein: CASSPSGLASTDTQYF
CDR3 DNA: TGTGCCAGCAGCCCGTCGGGGCTAGCTAGCACAGATACGCAGTATTTT

D gene: NA
CDR3 length: 16
clone size: NA
J gene: TRBJ2-2
V gene: TRBV9
CDR3 protein: CASSVWGAANTGELFF
CDR3 DNA: TGTGCCAGCAGCGTATGGGGGGCCGCGAACACCGGGGAGCTGTTTTTT

D gene: NA
CDR3 length: 14
clone size: few
J gene: TRBJ1-1
V gene: TRBV3-1
CDR3 protein: CASSQERSTGAAFF
CDR3 DNA: TGTGCCAGCAGCCAAGAACGCTCCACAGGCGCAGCTTTCTTT

D gene: TRBD2
CDR3 length: 15
clone size: NA
J gene: TRBJ2-6
V gene: TRBV7-2
CDR3 protein: CASTAGGAGANVLTF
CDR3 DNA: TGTGCCAGCACCGCGGGGGGGGCTGGGGCCAACGTCCTGACTTTC

D gene: TRBD1
CDR3 length: 14
clone size: NA
J gene: TRBJ2-3
V gene: TRBV5-1
CDR3 protein: CASSTGTDTDTQYF
CDR3 DNA: TGCGCCAGCTCTACCGGGACAGACACAGATACGCAGTATTTT

D gene: NA
CDR3 length: 12
clone size: few
J gene: TRBJ1-2
V gene: TRBV24-1
CDR3 protein: CAANGVYYGYTF
CDR3 DNA: TGTGCCGCCAATGGGGTTTACTATGGCTACACCTTC

D gene: TRBD2
CDR3 length: 18
clone size: NA
J gene: TRBJ2-1
V gene: TRBV20-1
CDR3 protein: CSAQGLAGGPFGSNEQFF
CDR3 DNA: TGCAGTGCTCAAGGACTAGCGGGAGGGCCTTTTGGGAGCAATGAGCAGTTCTTC

D gene: NA
CDR3 length: 13
clone size: many
J gene: TRBJ2-7
V gene: TRBV5-1
CDR3 protein: CASSGDFFHEQYF
CDR3 DNA: TGCGCCAGCAGCGGGGACTTTTTCCACGAGCAGTACTTC

D gene: NA
CDR3 length: 15
clone size: NA
J gene: TRBJ2-3
V gene: TRBV20-1
CDR3 protein: CSQPPRVGGLDTQYF
CDR3 DNA: TGCAGTCAACCCCCCAGGGTAGGAGGTTTAGATACGCAGTATTTT

D gene: NA
CDR3 length: 16
clone size: many
J gene: TRBJ1-5
V gene: TRBV27
CDR3 protein: CASRQEGGGGNQPQHF
CDR3 DNA: TGTGCCAGCCGACAGGAGGGGGGAGGGGGCAATCAGCCCCAGCATTTT

D gene: TRBD1
CDR3 length: 17
clone size: few
J gene: TRBJ1-1
V gene: TRBV6-5
CDR3 protein: CASSLIGDRGRDTEAFF
CDR3 DNA: TGTGCCAGCAGTCTAATCGGGGACAGGGGGCGCGACACTGAAGCTTTCTTT

D gene: TRBD2
CDR3 length: 12
clone size: many
J gene: TRBJ2-5
V gene: TRBV29-1
CDR3 protein: CSGVAGAETQYF
CDR3 DNA: TGCAGCGGTGTAGCGGGAGCGGAGACCCAGTACTTC

D gene: NA
CDR3 length: 12
clone size: NA
J gene: TRBJ2-5
V gene: TRBV20-1
CDR3 protein: CSAPLVQETQYF
CDR3 DNA: TGCAGTGCTCCACTAGTCCAAGAGACCCAGTACTTC

D gene: NA
CDR3 length: 15
clone size: once
J gene: TRBJ1-1
V gene: TRBV10-2
CDR3 protein: CASSDGFGGVPEAFF
CDR3 DNA: TGCGCCAGCAGTGATGGGTTCGGAGGGGTCCCTGAAGCTTTCTTT

D gene: NA
CDR3 length: 11
clone size: many
J gene: TRBJ1-2
V gene: TRBV6-5
CDR3 protein: CASGPSYGYTF
CDR3 DNA: TGTGCCAGCGGCCCTTCCTATGGCTACACCTTC

D gene: NA
CDR3 length: 13
clone size: NA
J gene: TRBJ1-1
V gene: TRBV20-1
CDR3 protein: CSARDSRQLEAFF
CDR3 DNA: TGCAGTGCTAGAGATTCCCGGCAGCTTGAAGCTTTCTTT

D gene: TRBD2
CDR3 length: 15
clone size: NA
J gene: TRBJ2-1
V gene: TRBV20-1
CDR3 protein: CSATGLAGSWGEQFF
CDR3 DNA: TGCAGTGCTACGGGACTAGCGGGTAGCTGGGGTGAGCAGTTCTTC

D gene: NA
CDR3 length: 15
clone size: few
J gene: TRBJ2-3
V gene: TRBV15
CDR3 protein: CATSSPRGLTDTQYF
CDR3 DNA: TGTGCCACCAGCAGCCCGAGAGGGCTCACAGATACGCAGTATTTT

D gene: TRBD1
CDR3 length: 15
clone size: NA
J gene: TRBJ1-5
V gene: TRBV7-2
CDR3 protein: CASSLGDRVDQPQHF
CDR3 DNA: TGTGCCAGCAGCTTAGGGGACAGGGTCGATCAGCCCCAGCATTTT

D gene: NA
CDR3 length: 17
clone size: few
J gene: TRBJ2-1
V gene: TRBV5-1
CDR3 protein: CASSLAPWPTSYNEQFF
CDR3 DNA: TGCGCCAGCAGCTTGGCGCCCTGGCCGACCTCCTACAATGAGCAGTTCTTC

D gene: TRBD2
CDR3 length: 18
clone size: NA
J gene: TRBJ2-1
V gene: TRBV6-1
CDR3 protein: CASTASKAGTSGSNEQFF
CDR3 DNA: TGTGCCAGCACCGCATCAAAAGCCGGGACTAGCGGGAGCAATGAGCAGTTCTTC

D gene: TRBD2
CDR3 length: 15
clone size: few
J gene: TRBJ2-1
V gene: TRBV9
CDR3 protein: CASTVLASGYNEQFF
CDR3 DNA: TGTGCCAGCACCGTACTAGCGTCGGGGTACAATGAGCAGTTCTTC

D gene: TRBD1
CDR3 length: 17
clone size: NA
J gene: TRBJ1-2
V gene: TRBV2
CDR3 protein: CASSEMRDRGNFGGYTF
CDR3 DNA: TGTGCCAGCAGTGAAATGAGGGACAGGGGGAATTTTGGAGGCTACACCTTC

D gene: TRBD1
CDR3 length: 15
clone size: NA
J gene: TRBJ2-3
V gene: TRBV4-3
CDR3 protein: CASSQDREVSDTQYF
CDR3 DNA: TGCGCCAGCAGCCAGGACAGGGAAGTCTCGGATACGCAGTATTTT

D gene: NA
CDR3 length: 15
clone size: NA
J gene: TRBJ1-4
V gene: TRBV20-1
CDR3 protein: CSARGLRGSGEKLFF
CDR3 DNA: TGCAGTGCTAGGGGGTTGAGGGGGTCGGGGGAAAAACTGTTTTTT

D gene: TRBD2
CDR3 length: 16
clone size: NA
J gene: TRBJ2-1
V gene: TRBV6-2/TRBV6-3
CDR3 protein: CASSSPGLVGYNEQFF
CDR3 DNA: TGTGCCAGCAGTTCTCCAGGACTAGTCGGGTACAATGAGCAGTTCTTC

D gene: TRBD1
CDR3 length: 13
clone size: many
J gene: TRBJ1-1
V gene: TRBV10-3
CDR3 protein: CATNRGLNTEAFF
CDR3 DNA: TGTGCCACCAACAGGGGCCTGAACACTGAAGCTTTCTTT

D gene: TRBD2
CDR3 length: 14
clone size: few
J gene: TRBJ2-1
V gene: TRBV12-3/TRBV12-4
CDR3 protein: CASLTSGSHNEQFF
CDR3 DNA: TGTGCCAGCTTGACTAGCGGGAGCCACAATGAGCAGTTCTTC

D gene: TRBD1
CDR3 length: 19
clone size: few
J gene: TRBJ2-5
V gene: TRBV4-3
CDR3 protein: CASSQDRQGAFLGQETQYF
CDR3 DNA: TGCGCCAGCAGCCAAGATAGACAGGGGGCGTTTTTAGGGCAAGAGACCCAGTACTTC

D gene: NA
CDR3 length: 15
clone size: few
J gene: TRBJ1-1
V gene: TRBV5-8
CDR3 protein: CASSLGGWGDTEAFF
CDR3 DNA: TGTGCCAGCAGCTTGGGGGGCTGGGGCGACACTGAAGCTTTCTTT

D gene: NA
CDR3 length: 12
clone size: NA
J gene: TRBJ2-4
V gene: TRBV6-8
CDR3 protein: CASGSRKLIQYF
CDR3 DNA: TGTGCCAGCGGTTCCCGAAAGCTTATTCAGTACTTC